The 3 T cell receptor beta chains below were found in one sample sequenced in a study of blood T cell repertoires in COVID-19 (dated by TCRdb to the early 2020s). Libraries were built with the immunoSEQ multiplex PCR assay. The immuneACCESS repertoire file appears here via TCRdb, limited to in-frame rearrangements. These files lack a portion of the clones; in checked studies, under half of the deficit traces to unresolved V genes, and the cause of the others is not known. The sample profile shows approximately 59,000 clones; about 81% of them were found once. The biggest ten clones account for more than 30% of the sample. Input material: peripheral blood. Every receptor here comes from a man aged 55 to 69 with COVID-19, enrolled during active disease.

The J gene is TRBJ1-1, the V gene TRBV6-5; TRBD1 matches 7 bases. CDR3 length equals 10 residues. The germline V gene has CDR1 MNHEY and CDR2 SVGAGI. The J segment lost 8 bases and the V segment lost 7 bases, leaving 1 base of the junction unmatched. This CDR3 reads CASMDREAFF. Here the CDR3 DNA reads TGTGCCAGCATGGACAGGGAAGCTTTCTTT.

The CDR3 spells CASSIEAALAQPQHF. CDR3 bases: TGTGCCAGTAGTATAGAGGCGGCCCTCGCTCAGCCCCAGCATTTT. The V and J genes are TRBV19 and TRBJ1-5; D is unresolved. Germline V gene data show CDR1 as LNHDA and CDR2 as SQIVND (reference sequence). The ends were cut back, 0 bases at V and 6 bases at J, with 12 bases in the middle. The CDR3 is 15 residues long. The variable domain in full, with the rest retrieved from reference TRBV19 and TRBJ1-5, is DGGITQSPKYLFRKEGQNVTLSCEQNLNHDAMYWYRQDPGQGLRLIYYSQIVNDFQKGDIAEGYSVSREKKESFPLTVTSAQKNPTAFYLCASSIEAALAQPQHFGDGTRLSIL.

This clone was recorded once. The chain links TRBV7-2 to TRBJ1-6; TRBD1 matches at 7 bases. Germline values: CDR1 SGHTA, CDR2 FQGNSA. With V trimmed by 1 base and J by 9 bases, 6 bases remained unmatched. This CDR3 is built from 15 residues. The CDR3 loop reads CASSLVTGVGSPLHF. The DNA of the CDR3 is TGTGCCAGCAGCTTAGTAACAGGGGTGGGTTCACCCCTCCACTTT. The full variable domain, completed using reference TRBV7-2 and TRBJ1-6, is GAGVSQSPSNKVTEKGKDVELRCDPISGHTALYWYRQSLGQGLEFLIYFQGNSAPDKSGLPSDRFSAERTGGSVSTLTIQRTQQEDSAVYLCASSLVTGVGSPLHFGNGTRLTVT.